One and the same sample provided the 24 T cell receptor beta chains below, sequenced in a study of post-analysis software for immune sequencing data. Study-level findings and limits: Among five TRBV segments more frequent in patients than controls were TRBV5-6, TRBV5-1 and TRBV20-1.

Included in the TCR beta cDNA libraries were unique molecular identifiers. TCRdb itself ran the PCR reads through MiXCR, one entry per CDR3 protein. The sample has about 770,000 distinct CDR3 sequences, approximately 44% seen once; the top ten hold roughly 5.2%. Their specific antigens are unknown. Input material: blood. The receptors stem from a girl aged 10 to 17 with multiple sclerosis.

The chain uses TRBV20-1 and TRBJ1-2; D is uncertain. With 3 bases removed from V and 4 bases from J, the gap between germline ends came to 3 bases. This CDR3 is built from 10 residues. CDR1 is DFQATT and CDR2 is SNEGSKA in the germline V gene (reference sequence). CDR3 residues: CSASTYGYTF. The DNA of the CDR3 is TGCAGTGCTAGTACCTATGGCTACACCTTC.

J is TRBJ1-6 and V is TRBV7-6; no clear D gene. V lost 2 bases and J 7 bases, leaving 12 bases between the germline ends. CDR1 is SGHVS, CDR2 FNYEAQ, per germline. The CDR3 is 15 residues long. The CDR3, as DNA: TGTGCCAGCAGCTTATCGGGGTATAGAAATTCACCCCTCCACTTT. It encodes CASSLSGYRNSPLHF.

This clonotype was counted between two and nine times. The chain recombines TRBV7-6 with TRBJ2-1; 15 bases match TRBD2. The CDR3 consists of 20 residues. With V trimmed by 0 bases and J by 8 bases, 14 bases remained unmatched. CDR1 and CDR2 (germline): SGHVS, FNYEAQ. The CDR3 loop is CASSLAWATGTSGRTYEQFF. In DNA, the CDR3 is TGTGCCAGCAGCTTAGCGTGGGCAACCGGGACTAGCGGGAGGACCTATGAGCAGTTCTTC.

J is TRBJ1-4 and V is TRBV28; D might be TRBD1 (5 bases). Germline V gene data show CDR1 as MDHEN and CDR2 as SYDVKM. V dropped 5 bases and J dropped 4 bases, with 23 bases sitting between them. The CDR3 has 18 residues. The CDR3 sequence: CASSALPQSGRFNEKLFF. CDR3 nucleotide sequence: TGTGCCAGCAGTGCCCTTCCCCAATCAGGGCGATTTAATGAAAAACTGTTTTTT.

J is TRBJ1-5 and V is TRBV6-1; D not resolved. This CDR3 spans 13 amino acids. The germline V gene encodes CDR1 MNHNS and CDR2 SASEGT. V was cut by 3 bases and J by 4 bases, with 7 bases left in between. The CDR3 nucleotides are TGTGCCAGCAGTGAGGTTCGGAATCAGCCCCAGCATTTT. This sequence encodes CASSEVRNQPQHF.

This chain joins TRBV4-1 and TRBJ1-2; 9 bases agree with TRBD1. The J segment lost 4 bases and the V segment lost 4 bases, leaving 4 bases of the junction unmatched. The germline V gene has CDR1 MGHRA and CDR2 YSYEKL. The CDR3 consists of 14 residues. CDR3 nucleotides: TGCGCCAGCAGCCCCGACAGGGGGTCCTATGGCTACACCTTC. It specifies CASSPDRGSYGYTF.

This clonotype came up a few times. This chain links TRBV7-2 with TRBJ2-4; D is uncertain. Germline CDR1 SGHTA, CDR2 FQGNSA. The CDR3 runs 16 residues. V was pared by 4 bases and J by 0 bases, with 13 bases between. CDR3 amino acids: CASSSVQSLAKNIQYF. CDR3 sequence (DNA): TGTGCCAGCAGCTCTGTACAGTCGCTAGCCAAAAACATTCAGTACTTC.

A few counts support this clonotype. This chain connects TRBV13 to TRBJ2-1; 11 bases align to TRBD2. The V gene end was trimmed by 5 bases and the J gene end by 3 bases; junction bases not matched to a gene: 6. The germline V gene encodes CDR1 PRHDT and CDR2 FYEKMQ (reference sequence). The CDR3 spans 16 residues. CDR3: CASSQKGLAVYNEQFF. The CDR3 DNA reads TGTGCCAGCAGCCAGAAGGGACTAGCGGTCTACAATGAGCAGTTCTTC.

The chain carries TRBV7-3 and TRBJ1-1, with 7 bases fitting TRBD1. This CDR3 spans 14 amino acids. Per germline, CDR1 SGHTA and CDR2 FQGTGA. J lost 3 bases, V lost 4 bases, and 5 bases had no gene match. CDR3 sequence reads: CASSSYTGDTEAFF. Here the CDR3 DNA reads TGTGCCAGCAGCTCATATACAGGGGACACTGAAGCTTTCTTT.

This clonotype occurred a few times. Here the CDR3 DNA reads TGTGCCAGCAGCTCGACTAGCGGGACCGTCGAGCAGTACTTC. This encodes CASSSTSGTVEQYF. The chain joins TRBV11-2 to TRBJ2-7; TRBD2 agrees at 11 bases. Germline loops: CDR1 SGHAT, CDR2 FQNNGV. V gave up 4 bases and J gave up 6 bases; unmatched junction bases: 5. The CDR3 runs to 14 residues.

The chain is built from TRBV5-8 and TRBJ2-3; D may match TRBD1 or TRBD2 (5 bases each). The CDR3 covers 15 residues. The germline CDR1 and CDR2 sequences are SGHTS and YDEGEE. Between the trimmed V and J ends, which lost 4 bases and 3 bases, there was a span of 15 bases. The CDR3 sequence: CASSVGVAPTDTQYF. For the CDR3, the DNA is TGTGCCAGCAGCGTGGGGGTGGCTCCGACAGATACGCAGTATTTT.

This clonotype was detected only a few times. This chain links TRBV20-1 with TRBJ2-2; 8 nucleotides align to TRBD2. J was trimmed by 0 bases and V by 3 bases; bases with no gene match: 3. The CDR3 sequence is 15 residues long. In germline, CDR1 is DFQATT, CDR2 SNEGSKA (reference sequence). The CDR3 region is CSASRLATNTGELFF. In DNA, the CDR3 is TGCAGTGCTAGTCGACTAGCGACGAACACCGGGGAGCTGTTTTTT.

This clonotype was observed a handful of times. This CDR3 is CASSLDSPSSYEQYF. The CDR3 coding sequence is TGCGCCAGCAGCCTCGACAGTCCGAGCTCCTACGAGCAGTACTTC. The gene calls are TRBV5-1 and TRBJ2-7, with a possible D match to TRBD1 (5 bases). Germline loops: CDR1 SGHRS, CDR2 YFSETQ. The CDR3 is 15 amino acids. V gave up 4 bases and J gave up 0 bases, with 14 bases separating them.

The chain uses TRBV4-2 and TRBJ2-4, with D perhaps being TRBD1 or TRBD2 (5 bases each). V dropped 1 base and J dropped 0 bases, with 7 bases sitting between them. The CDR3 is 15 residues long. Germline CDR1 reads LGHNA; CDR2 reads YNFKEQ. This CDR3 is CASSQAGTAKNIQYF. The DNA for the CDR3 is TGTGCCAGCAGCCAAGCGGGGACAGCCAAAAACATTCAGTACTTC.

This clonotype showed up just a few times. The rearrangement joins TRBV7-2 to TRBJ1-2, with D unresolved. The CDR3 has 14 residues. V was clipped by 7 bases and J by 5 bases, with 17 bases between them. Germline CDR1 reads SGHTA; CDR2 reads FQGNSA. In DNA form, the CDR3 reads TGTGCCAGCAACACGGAAGTTGGTTGGTATGGCTACACCTTC. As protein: CASNTEVGWYGYTF.

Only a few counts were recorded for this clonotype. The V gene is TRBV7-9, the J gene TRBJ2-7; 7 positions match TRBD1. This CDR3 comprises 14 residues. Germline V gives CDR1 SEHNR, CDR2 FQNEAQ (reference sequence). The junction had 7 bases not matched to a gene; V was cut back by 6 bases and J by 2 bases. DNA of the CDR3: TGTGCCAGCAGATCGGGACAGTTACCCTACGAGCAGTACTTC. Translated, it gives CASRSGQLPYEQYF.

CDR3 DNA: TGTGCCACCAGCAGCACAGGGGTTGATCAGCCCCAGCATTTT. It is translated as CATSSTGVDQPQHF. The chain couples TRBV15 to TRBJ1-5; 7 nucleotides align to TRBD1. Per germline, CDR1 LNHNV and CDR2 YYDKDF (reference sequence). The CDR3 runs 14 residues. The J segment lost 5 bases and the V segment lost 3 bases, leaving 4 bases of the junction unmatched. Full variable domain (remainder filled in from reference TRBV15 and TRBJ1-5): DAMVIQNPRYQVTQFGKPVTLSCSQTLNHNVMYWYQQKSSQAPKLLFHYYDKDFNNEADTPDNFQSRRPNTSFCFLDIRSPGLGDTAMYLCATSSTGVDQPQHFGDGTRLSIL.

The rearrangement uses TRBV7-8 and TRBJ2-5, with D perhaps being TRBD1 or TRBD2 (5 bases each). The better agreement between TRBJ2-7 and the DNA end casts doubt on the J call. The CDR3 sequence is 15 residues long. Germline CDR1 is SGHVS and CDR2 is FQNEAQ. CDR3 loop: CASSLLSGTSYEQYF. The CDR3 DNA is TGTGCCAGCAGCTTATTGTCCGGGACCTCTTACGAGCAGTACTTC.

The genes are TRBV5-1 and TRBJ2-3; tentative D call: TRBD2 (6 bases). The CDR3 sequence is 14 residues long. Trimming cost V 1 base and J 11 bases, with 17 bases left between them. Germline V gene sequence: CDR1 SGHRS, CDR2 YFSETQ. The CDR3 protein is CASSLFRDSEKQYF. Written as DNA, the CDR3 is TGCGCCAGCAGCTTGTTCCGGGACTCAGAGAAGCAGTATTTT.

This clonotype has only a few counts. CDR3: CASSPGQADTQYF. The CDR3 DNA follows: TGTGCCAGCAGCCCCGGACAGGCAGATACGCAGTATTTT. The chain employs TRBV12-3 or TRBV12-4 and TRBJ2-3; 7 bases agree with TRBD1. CDR3 length: 13 residues. V was pared by 6 bases and J by 4 bases, with 4 bases of the junction left unmatched.

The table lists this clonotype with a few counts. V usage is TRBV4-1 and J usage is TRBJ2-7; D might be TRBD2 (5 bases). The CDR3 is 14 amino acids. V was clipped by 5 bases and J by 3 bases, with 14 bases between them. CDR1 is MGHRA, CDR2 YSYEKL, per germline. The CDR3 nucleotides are TGCGCCAGCAGCGCGGGCCCGGATCTCTACGAGCAGTACTTC. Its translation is CASSAGPDLYEQYF.

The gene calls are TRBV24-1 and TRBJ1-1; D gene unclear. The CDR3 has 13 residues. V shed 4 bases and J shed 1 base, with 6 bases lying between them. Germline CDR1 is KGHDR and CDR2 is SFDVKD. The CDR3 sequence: CATSERRNTEAFF. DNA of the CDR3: TGTGCCACCAGTGAAAGGAGGAACACTGAAGCTTTCTTT.

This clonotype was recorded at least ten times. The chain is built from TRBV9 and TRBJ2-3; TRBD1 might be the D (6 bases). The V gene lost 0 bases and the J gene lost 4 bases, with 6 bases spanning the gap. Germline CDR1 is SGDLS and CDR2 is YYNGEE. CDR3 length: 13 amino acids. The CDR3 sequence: CASSVEGADTQYF. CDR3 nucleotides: TGTGCCAGCAGCGTAGAGGGGGCAGATACGCAGTATTTT.

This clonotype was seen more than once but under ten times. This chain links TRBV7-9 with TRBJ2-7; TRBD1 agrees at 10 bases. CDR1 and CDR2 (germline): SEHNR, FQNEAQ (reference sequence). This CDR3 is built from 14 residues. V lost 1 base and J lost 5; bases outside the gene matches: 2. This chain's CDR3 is CASSLVGTGDEQYF. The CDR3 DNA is TGTGCCAGCAGCTTAGTCGGGACAGGGGACGAGCAGTACTTC.